This T cell receptor (beta chain) was retrieved from a study of blood T cell repertoires in COVID-19. Across the whole study: Italy, Spain and the United States were the sources of the convalescent and acute COVID-19 samples. In each case, the material was cDNA or gDNA derived from T cells, B-cell-depleted T cells, or PBMCs.

The CDR3 contains 12 residues. Trimming took off 2 bases at V and 4 bases at J, with 4 bases between the two ends. Authors' methods: Reference gene primer amplification gave nucleated cell count estimates. Repertoires were generated with immunoSEQ multiplex PCR, while TCRdb's copy carries only in-frame clones and drops some. Clone size and V and J calls were adopted from that table, with D and trimming inferred from the DNA. The sample has roughly 50,000 clones, about 85% seen once. This clonotype was sampled from a man aged 45-65 years with acute or convalescent COVID-19. The sequenced material came from peripheral blood. The chain joins TRBV12-3 or TRBV12-4 to TRBJ2-3; D is unresolved. The CDR3 coding sequence is TGTGCCAGCAGTTTATCTGCAGATACGCAGTATTTT. Translating it yields CASSLSADTQYF.